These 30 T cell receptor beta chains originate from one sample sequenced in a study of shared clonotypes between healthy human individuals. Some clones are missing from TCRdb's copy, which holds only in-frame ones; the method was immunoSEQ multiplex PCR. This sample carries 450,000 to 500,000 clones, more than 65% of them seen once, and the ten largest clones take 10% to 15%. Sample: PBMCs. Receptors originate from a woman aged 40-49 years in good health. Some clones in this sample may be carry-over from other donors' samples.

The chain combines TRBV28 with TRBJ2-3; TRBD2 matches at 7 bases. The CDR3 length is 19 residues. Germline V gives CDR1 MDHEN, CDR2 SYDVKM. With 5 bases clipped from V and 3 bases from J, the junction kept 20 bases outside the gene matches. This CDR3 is CASSTSLRGGRGFTDTQYF. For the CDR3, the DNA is TGTGCCAGCAGTACGTCCCTGAGGGGCGGGAGAGGATTTACAGATACGCAGTATTTT.

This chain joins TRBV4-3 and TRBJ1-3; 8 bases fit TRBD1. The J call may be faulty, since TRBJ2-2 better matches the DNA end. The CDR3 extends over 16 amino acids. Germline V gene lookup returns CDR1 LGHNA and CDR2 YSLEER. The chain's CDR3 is CASSQQGATDGGELFF. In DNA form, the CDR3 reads TGCGCCAGCAGCCAACAGGGGGCTACGGATGGCGGGGAGCTGTTTTTT.

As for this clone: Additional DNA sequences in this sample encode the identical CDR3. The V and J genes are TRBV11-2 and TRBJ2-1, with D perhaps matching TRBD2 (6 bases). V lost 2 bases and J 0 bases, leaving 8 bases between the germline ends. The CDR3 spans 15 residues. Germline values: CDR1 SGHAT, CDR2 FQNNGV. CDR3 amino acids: CASSLRGNSYNEQFF. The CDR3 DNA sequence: TGTGCCAGCAGCTTACGCGGGAACTCCTACAATGAGCAGTTCTTC.

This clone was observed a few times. The CDR3 nucleotides are TGCAGCGTAATACTAGCGGAGAGCTCCTACAATGAGCAGTTCTTC. Translation: CSVILAESSYNEQFF. This chain uses TRBV29-1 with TRBJ2-1; 8 nucleotides line up with TRBD2. V was clipped by 6 bases and J by 0 bases; unmatched bases: 7. The V gene's germline CDR1 is SQVTM and CDR2 ANQGSEA. CDR3 length: 15 amino acids.

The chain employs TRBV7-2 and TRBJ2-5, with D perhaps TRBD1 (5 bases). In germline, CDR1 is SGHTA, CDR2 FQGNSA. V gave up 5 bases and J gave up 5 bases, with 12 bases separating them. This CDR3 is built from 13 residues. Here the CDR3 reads CASSEQGQETQYF. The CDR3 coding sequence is TGTGCCAGCAGCGAGCAGGGCCAGGAGACCCAGTACTTC. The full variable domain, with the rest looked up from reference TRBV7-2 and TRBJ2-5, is GAGVSQSPSNKVTEKGKDVELRCDPISGHTALYWYRQSLGQGLEFLIYFQGNSAPDKSGLPSDRFSAERTGGSVSTLTIQRTQQEDSAVYLCASSEQGQETQYFGPGTRLLVL.

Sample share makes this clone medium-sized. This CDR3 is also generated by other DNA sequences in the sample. CDR3 loop: CASSVGGPGNTIYF. The DNA of the CDR3 is TGTGCCAGCAGTGTCGGAGGGCCTGGAAACACCATATATTTT. V usage is TRBV2 and J usage is TRBJ1-3; D is ambiguous. This CDR3 is 14 amino acids long. The germline CDR1 and CDR2 sequences are SNHLY and FYNNEI. The V end lost 4 bases, the J end lost 2 bases, and 9 bases lay between the germline ends.

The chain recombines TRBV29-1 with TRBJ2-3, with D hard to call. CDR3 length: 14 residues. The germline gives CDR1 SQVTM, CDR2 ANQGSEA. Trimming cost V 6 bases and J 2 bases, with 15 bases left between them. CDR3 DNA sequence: TGCAGCGTCCTCGTGGCAGACTTCACAGATACGCAGTATTTT. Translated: CSVLVADFTDTQYF.

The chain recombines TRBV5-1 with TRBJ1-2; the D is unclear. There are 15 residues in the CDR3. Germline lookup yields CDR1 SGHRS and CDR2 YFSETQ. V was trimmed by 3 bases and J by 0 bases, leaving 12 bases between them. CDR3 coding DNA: TGCGCCAGCAGCTCTACGGGCAGAACTAACTATGGCTACACCTTC. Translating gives CASSSTGRTNYGYTF.

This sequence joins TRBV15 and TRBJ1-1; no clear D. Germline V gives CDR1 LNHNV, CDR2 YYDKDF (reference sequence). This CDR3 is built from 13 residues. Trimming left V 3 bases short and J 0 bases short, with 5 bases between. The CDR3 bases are TGTGCCACCAGCAGGGGCCTGAACACTGAAGCTTTCTTT. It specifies CATSRGLNTEAFF.

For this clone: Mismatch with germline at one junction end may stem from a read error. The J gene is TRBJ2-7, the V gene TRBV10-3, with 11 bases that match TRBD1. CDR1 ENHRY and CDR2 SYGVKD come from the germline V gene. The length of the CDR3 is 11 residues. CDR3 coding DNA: TGTGCCGCGGACAGGGGGCTGTTCAGGGACTTC. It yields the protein CAADRGLFRDF.

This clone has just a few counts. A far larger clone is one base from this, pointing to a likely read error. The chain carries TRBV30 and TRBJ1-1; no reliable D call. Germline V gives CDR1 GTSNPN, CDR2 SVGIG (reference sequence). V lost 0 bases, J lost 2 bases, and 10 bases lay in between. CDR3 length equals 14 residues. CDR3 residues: CAWSVTEINTEAFF. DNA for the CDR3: TGTGCCTGGAGTGTAACGGAGATTAACACTGAAGCTTTCTTT.

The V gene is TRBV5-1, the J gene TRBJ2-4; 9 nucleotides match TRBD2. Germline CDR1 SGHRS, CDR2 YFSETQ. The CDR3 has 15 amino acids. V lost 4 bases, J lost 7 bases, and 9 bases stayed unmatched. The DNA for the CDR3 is TGCGCCAGCAGCCCGCGACTAGCGGCCGTCAACATTCAGTACTTC. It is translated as CASSPRLAAVNIQYF. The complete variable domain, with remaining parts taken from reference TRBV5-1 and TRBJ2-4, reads KAGVTQTPRYLIKTRGQQVTLSCSPISGHRSVSWYQQTPGQGLQFLFEYFSETQRNKGNFPGRFSGRQFSNSRSEMNVSTLELGDSALYLCASSPRLAAVNIQYFGAGTRLSVL.

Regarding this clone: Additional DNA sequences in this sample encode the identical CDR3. The CDR3 spells CASSPGQSTDTQYF. The CDR3 region has the DNA TGTGCCAGCTCACCCGGACAGAGCACAGATACGCAGTATTTT. The chain joins TRBV18 to TRBJ2-3; a weak D match, TRBD1 (6 bases). This CDR3 is 14 amino acids long. Germline V lookup: CDR1 KGHSH, CDR2 LQKENI. Between the trimmed V and J ends, which lost 3 bases and 0 bases, there was a span of 7 bases.

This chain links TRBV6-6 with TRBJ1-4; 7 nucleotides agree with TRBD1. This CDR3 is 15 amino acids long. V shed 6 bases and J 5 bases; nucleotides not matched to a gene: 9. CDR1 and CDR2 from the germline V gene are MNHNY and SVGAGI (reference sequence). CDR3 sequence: CASRTQGTVNEKLFF. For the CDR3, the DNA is TGTGCCAGCAGAACACAGGGGACGGTCAATGAAAAACTGTTTTTT.

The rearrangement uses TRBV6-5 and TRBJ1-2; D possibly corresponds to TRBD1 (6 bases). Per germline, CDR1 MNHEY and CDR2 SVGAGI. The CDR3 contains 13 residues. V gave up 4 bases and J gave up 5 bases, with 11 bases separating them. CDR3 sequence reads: CASSWGRGYGYTF. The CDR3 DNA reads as TGTGCCAGCAGTTGGGGCAGGGGTTATGGCTACACCTTC.

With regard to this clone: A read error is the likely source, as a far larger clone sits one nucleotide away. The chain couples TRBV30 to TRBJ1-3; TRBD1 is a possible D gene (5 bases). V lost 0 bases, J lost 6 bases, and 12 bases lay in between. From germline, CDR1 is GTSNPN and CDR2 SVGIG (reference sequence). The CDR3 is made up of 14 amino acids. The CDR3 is CAWSVGGAVNTIYF. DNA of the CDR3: TGTGCCTGGAGTGTGGGGGGAGCTGTAAACACCATATATTTT. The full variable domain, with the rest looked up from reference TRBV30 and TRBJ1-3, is SQTIHQWPATLVQPVGSPLSLECTVEGTSNPNLYWYRQAAGRGLQLLFYSVGIGQISSEVPQNLSASRPQDRQFILSSKKLLLSDSGFYLCAWSVGGAVNTIYFGEGSWLTVV.

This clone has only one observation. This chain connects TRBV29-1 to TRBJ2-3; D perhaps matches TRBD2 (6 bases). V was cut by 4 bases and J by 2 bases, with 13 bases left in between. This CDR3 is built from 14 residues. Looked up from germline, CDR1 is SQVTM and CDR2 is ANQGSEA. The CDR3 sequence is CSVVGGGTTDTQYF. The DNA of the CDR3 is TGCAGCGTTGTGGGGGGAGGAACCACAGATACGCAGTATTTT.

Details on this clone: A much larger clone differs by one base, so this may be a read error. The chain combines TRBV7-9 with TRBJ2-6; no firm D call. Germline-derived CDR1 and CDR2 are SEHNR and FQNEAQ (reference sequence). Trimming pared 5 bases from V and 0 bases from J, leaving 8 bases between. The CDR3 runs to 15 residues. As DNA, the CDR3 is TGTGCCAGCAGCATCTACAGCTCTGGGGCCAACGTCCTGACTTTC. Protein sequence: CASSIYSSGANVLTF.

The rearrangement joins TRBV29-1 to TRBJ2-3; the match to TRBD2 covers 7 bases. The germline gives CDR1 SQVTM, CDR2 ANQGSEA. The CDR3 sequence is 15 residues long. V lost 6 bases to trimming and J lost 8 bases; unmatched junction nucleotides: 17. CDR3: CSVDISGTPEGTQYF. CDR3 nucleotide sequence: TGCAGCGTGGATATAAGCGGGACCCCTGAGGGTACGCAGTATTTT.

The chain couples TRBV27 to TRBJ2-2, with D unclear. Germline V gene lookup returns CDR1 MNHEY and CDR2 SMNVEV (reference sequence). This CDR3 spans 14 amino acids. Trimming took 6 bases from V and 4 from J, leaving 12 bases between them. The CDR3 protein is CASSHTPGTGELFF. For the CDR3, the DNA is TGTGCCAGCAGCCATACCCCGGGCACCGGGGAGCTGTTTTTT.

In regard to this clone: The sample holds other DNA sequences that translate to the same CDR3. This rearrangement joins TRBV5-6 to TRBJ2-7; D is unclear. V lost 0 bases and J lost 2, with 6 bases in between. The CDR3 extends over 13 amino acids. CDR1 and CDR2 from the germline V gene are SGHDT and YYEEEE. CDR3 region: CASSLDSPYEQYF. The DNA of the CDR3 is TGTGCCAGCAGCTTGGACAGTCCCTACGAGCAGTACTTC.

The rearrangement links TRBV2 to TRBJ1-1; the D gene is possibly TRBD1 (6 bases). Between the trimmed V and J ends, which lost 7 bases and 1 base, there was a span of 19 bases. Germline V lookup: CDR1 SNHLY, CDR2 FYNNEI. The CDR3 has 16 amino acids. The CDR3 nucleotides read TGTGCCAGCAAGACGGGAAGGGGGACAAGGAACACTGAAGCTTTCTTT. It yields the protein CASKTGRGTRNTEAFF.

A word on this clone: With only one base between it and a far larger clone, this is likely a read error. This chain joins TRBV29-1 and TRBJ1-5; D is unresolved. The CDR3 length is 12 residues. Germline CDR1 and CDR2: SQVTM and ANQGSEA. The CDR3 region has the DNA TGCAGCGTTGTAATAGGGCAGCAGCCCCGGCATTTT. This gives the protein CSVVIGQQPRHF.

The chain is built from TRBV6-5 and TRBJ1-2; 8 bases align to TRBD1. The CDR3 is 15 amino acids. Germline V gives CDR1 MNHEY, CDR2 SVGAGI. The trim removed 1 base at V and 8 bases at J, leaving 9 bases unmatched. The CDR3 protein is CASSYWTGRGEGYTF. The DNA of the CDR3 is TGTGCCAGCAGTTACTGGACAGGGCGGGGAGAAGGCTACACCTTC.

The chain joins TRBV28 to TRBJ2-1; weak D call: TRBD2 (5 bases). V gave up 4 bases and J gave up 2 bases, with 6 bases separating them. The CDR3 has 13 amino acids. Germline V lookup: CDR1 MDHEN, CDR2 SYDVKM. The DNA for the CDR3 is TGTGCCAGCAGTTCCGGGACCTACAATGAGCAGTTCTTC. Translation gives CASSSGTYNEQFF.

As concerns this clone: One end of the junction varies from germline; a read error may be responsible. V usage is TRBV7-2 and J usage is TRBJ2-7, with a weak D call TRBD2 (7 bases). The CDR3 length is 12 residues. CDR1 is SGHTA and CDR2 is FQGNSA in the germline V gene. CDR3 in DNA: TGTGCCAGCAGCTTAGCGGCCGGGGGGCCTCAATTC. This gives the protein CASSLAAGGPQF.

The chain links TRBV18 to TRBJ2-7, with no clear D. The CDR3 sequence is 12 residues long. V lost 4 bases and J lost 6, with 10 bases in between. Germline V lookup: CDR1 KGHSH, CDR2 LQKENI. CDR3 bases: TGTGCCAGCTCACTCCCAGCCGCCGAGCAGTACTTC. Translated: CASSLPAAEQYF. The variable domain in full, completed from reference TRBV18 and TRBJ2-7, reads NAGVMQNPRHLVRRRGQEARLRCSPMKGHSHVYWYRQLPEEGLKFMVYLQKENIIDESGMPKERFSAEFPKEGPSILRIQQVVRGDSAAYFCASSLPAAEQYFGPGTRLTVT.

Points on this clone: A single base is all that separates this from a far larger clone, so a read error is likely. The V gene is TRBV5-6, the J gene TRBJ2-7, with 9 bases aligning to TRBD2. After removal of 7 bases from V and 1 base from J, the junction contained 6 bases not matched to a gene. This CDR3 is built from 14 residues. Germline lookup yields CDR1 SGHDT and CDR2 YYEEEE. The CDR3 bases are TGTGCCAGCGAATTGGCGGGAGGGTCCTACGAGCAGTACTTC. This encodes CASELAGGSYEQYF.

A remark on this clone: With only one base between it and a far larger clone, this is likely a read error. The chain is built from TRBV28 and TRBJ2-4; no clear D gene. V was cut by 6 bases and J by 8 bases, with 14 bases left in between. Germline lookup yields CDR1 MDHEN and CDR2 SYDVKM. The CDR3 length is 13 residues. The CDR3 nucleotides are TGTGCCAGCAGCTATGAGGTACTGGACATTCAGTACTTC. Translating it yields CASSYEVLDIQYF.

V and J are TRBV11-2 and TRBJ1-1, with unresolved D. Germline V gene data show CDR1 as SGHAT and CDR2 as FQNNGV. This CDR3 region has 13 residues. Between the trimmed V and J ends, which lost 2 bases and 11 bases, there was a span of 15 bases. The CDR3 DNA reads TGTGCCAGCAGCTTAAACCGACCGGGTGCGGCTTTCTTT. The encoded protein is CASSLNRPGAAFF.